A selection of T cell receptor beta chains follows, all from one sample in a study of T cells in tuberculosis. Only in-frame clones appear in the TCRdb table, and some are missing; sequencing was by immunoSEQ multiplex PCR. There are 40,000 to 45,000 clones in the sample; nearly 95% occur only once, and 6% to 8% lies in the top ten. Sequenced material: PBMCs. Receptors were obtained from a donor aged 10-35 years with latent tuberculosis or without tuberculosis infection. Each CDR3 is given with its conserved first and last residue. A D gene is named only where the DNA matches it firmly. Where a row states a size, it is once, few, many or the class of an expanded clone; other rows omit it.

j_call	v_call	d_call	clone_size	cdr3_aa	cdr3_nt
TRBJ2-1	TRBV7-3	TRBD2	NA	CASSPRSGLAGGYNEQFF	TGTGCCAGCAGCCCCAGGTCGGGACTAGCGGGGGGTTACAATGAGCAGTTCTTC
TRBJ2-3	TRBV30	NA	NA	CAWSVARRGSDTQYF	TGTGCCTGGAGTGTAGCCCGACGGGGTTCGGATACGCAGTATTTT
TRBJ1-5	TRBV10-3	TRBD1	NA	CATGGTGGSNQPQHF	TGTGCCACAGGGGGGACAGGGGGTAGCAATCAGCCCCAGCATTTT
TRBJ2-2	TRBV5-6	TRBD1	NA	CASSPGQVWNTGELFF	TGTGCCAGCAGCCCTGGACAGGTCTGGAACACCGGGGAGCTGTTTTTT
TRBJ1-1	TRBV27	NA	NA	CASRQTGPNTEAFF	TGTGCCAGTAGACAGACAGGCCCGAACACTGAAGCTTTCTTT
TRBJ2-7	TRBV10-3	NA	NA	CAISGRTDNLYEQYF	TGTGCCATCAGTGGGAGGACAGATAACCTCTACGAGCAGTACTTC
TRBJ1-1	TRBV5-1	NA	NA	CASSLARGGTEAFF	TGCGCCAGCAGCTTGGCACGGGGAGGGACTGAAGCTTTCTTT
TRBJ1-2	TRBV5-6	NA	NA	CASSLGQIGYGYTF	TGTGCCAGCAGCTTGGGACAGATCGGGTATGGCTACACCTTC
TRBJ2-7	TRBV5-5	TRBD1	NA	CASSSRTGPTYEQYF	TGTGCCAGCAGCTCGAGGACAGGGCCTACCTACGAGCAGTACTTC
TRBJ2-2	TRBV2	TRBD1	NA	CASRMDRGATGELFF	TGTGCCAGCAGGATGGACAGGGGGGCCACCGGGGAGCTGTTTTTT
TRBJ2-1	TRBV6-1	TRBD1	NA	CASSPRDRSNEQFF	TGTGCCAGCAGTCCCCGGGACAGAAGCAATGAGCAGTTCTTC
TRBJ2-3	TRBV6-1	NA	NA	CASSEARGLVTTSTDTQYF	TGTGCCAGCAGTGAAGCACGAGGGCTAGTTACAACTAGCACAGATACGCAGTATTTT
TRBJ1-3	TRBV30	TRBD1	NA	CACWDRFYGNTIYF	TGTGCCTGTTGGGACAGATTTTATGGAAACACCATATATTTT
TRBJ2-1	TRBV29-1	TRBD2	NA	CRASGGPGHEQFF	TGCAGGGCTTCGGGAGGGCCGGGGCATGAGCAGTTCTTC
TRBJ2-4	TRBV28	TRBD1	NA	CASSRGGVGIQYF	TGTGCCAGCAGTCGAGGGGGCGTAGGCATTCAGTACTTC
TRBJ1-5	TRBV19	NA	few	CASSLRDTLNQPQHF	TGTGCCAGTAGTCTCCGGGACACGTTAAATCAGCCCCAGCATTTT
TRBJ1-1	TRBV30	NA	NA	CAWSVQGNTEAFF	TGTGCCTGGAGTGTACAGGGGAACACTGAAGCTTTCTTT
TRBJ1-5	TRBV19	TRBD1	NA	CASTLYGTGRQPQHF	TGTGCCAGTACCCTATACGGGACAGGGCGTCAGCCCCAGCATTTT
TRBJ1-1	TRBV5-1	NA	NA	CASRVGGPNTEAFF	TGCGCCAGCAGGGTCGGGGGGCCGAACACTGAAGCTTTCTTT
TRBJ1-2	TRBV6-1	TRBD1	NA	CASSESGGNGYTF	TGTGCCAGCAGTGAATCAGGGGGCAATGGCTACACCTTC
TRBJ1-2	TRBV30	TRBD1	NA	CAWTQGIPSYTF	TGTGCCTGGACACAGGGGATACCCAGCTACACCTTC
TRBJ2-1	TRBV7-6	NA	NA	CASSSRGGGSYNEQFF	TGTGCCAGCAGCTCCCGTGGGGGCGGTTCCTACAATGAGCAGTTCTTC
TRBJ2-1	TRBV5-8	NA	once	CASSLGQIYNEQFF	TGTGCCAGCAGCTTGGGACAGATTTACAATGAGCAGTTCTTC
TRBJ1-1	TRBV5-6	NA	NA	CASSTTRGLETEAFF	TGTGCCAGCAGCACGACTCGGGGATTGGAGACTGAAGCTTTCTTT
TRBJ1-1	TRBV28	NA	once	CASTKWGFTEAFF	TGTGCCAGCACCAAATGGGGCTTCACTGAAGCTTTCTTT
TRBJ1-5	TRBV10-2	NA	NA	CASTPVLNQPQHF	TGCGCCAGCACTCCCGTCCTCAATCAGCCCCAGCATTTT
TRBJ2-1	TRBV29-1	NA	NA	CSVARGTYNEQFF	TGCAGCGTTGCGAGGGGGACCTACAATGAGCAGTTCTTC
TRBJ2-1	TRBV11-3	TRBD2	NA	CASSGSGGAGREQFF	TGTGCCAGCAGCGGTAGCGGGGGGGCAGGCAGAGAGCAGTTCTTC
TRBJ1-2	TRBV4-1	TRBD1	NA	CASSQGQGAEYYGYTF	TGCGCCAGCAGCCAAGGACAGGGGGCGGAATACTATGGCTACACCTTC
TRBJ2-2	TRBV7-2	TRBD2	NA	CASSTTLAGGLGELFF	TGTGCCAGCAGCACCACGCTAGCGGGAGGTTTGGGGGAGCTGTTTTTT
TRBJ1-1	TRBV6-5	NA	NA	CASSRDYTEAFF	TGTGCCAGCAGTCGGGACTACACTGAAGCTTTCTTT
TRBJ2-1	TRBV7-8	TRBD1	NA	CASSTGTGRNEQFF	TGTGCCAGCAGCACCGGGACAGGGAGGAATGAGCAGTTCTTC
TRBJ2-7	TRBV30	TRBD2	NA	CAWAARTSGSGKQYF	TGTGCCTGGGCCGCCCGGACTAGCGGGAGTGGGAAGCAGTACTTC
TRBJ1-1	TRBV13	TRBD1	few	CASRGTGGWRTEAFF	TGTGCCAGCAGGGGGACAGGGGGATGGAGGACTGAAGCTTTCTTT
TRBJ2-3	TRBV6-1	NA	NA	CASFLSDTQYF	TGTGCCAGCTTCCTCTCGGATACGCAGTATTTT
TRBJ2-3	TRBV18	TRBD2	NA	CASSPLKFEVAGGGDTQYF	TGTGCCAGCTCACCACTTAAGTTCGAGGTAGCGGGAGGTGGAGATACGCAGTATTTT
TRBJ1-6	TRBV6-1	NA	NA	CASSGRTPPLHF	TGTGCCAGCAGTGGAAGGACTCCACCCCTCCACTTT
TRBJ2-7	TRBV19	TRBD2	NA	CASRERGGTYEQYF	TGTGCCAGTAGAGAGCGGGGGGGTACCTACGAGCAGTACTTC
TRBJ2-2	TRBV2	NA	NA	CASRLQAQELFF	TGTGCCAGCAGACTACAGGCCCAGGAGCTGTTTTTT
TRBJ2-1	TRBV27	TRBD2	NA	CASSLAGVTYNEQFF	TGTGCCAGCAGTTTAGCGGGAGTGACCTACAATGAGCAGTTCTTC
TRBJ1-1	TRBV6-6	TRBD1	NA	CASSYSGDRNTEAFF	TGTGCCAGCAGTTACTCGGGGGACAGGAACACTGAAGCTTTCTTT
TRBJ1-1	TRBV11-2	NA	NA	CASSLDGGFSAEAFF	TGTGCCAGCAGCTTAGATGGGGGGTTCAGCGCTGAAGCTTTCTTT
TRBJ2-3	TRBV5-1	TRBD2	NA	CASSSPGLAGGSTDTQYF	TGCGCCAGCAGCTCCCCGGGACTAGCGGGGGGTAGCACAGATACGCAGTATTTT
TRBJ2-3	TRBV19	NA	NA	CASSIITGAPTDTQYF	TGTGCCAGTAGTATAATCACAGGAGCCCCCACAGATACGCAGTATTTT
TRBJ2-1	TRBV11-2	NA	once	CASSFDRSSYNEQFF	TGTGCCAGCAGCTTCGACAGGAGCTCCTACAATGAGCAGTTCTTC
TRBJ2-5	TRBV7-9	TRBD1	NA	CASSKGDSLRETQYF	TGTGCCAGCAGCAAAGGGGACAGCCTTCGGGAGACCCAGTACTTC
TRBJ1-1	TRBV19	NA	NA	CASSSYLRVSGEAFF	TGTGCCAGTAGTAGCTACCTCAGGGTTAGCGGTGAAGCTTTCTTT
TRBJ1-2	TRBV6-1	NA	NA	CASSPTGFLDYGYTF	TGTGCCAGCAGCCCAACAGGGTTTTTAGACTATGGCTACACCTTC
TRBJ2-5	TRBV7-9	NA	NA	CASRHGEGLETQYF	TGTGCCAGCAGACATGGAGAGGGATTAGAGACCCAGTACTTC
TRBJ2-7	TRBV5-6	NA	NA	CASSIGTFSYEQYF	TGTGCCAGCAGTATCGGGACTTTCTCCTACGAGCAGTACTTC